The present TCR beta chain was sequenced within a study of neoadjuvant nivolumab and ipilimumab in lung cancer (dated by TCRdb to between 2020 and 2021). The study in broad terms: In the NEOSTAR trial, nivolumab was administered intravenously at 3 mg/kg on days 1, 15 and 29, and the combination arm also received ipilimumab 1 mg/kg on day 1 only. The major pathologic response (MPR) rate in the intention-to-treat population in each study arm was designated as the primary trial endpoint. The trial treated approximately 42 patients with operable NSCLC: around 23 were randomized to nivolumab monotherapy and about 20 to nivolumab plus ipilimumab. The study compared TCR repertoires in pretherapy (baseline) peripheral blood with TCR repertoires in tumors resected at surgery after neoadjuvant immune checkpoint blockade. Matched pretherapy and resected tumor pairs were analyzed from seven patients, of whom four had been treated with nivolumab and three with nivolumab plus ipilimumab.

General study outcomes and caveats: Tumor T-cell richness and clonality rose from pretherapy to surgery in three of three dual-therapy tumors but in only two of four nivolumab-treated tumors. A small number of samples underwent TCR sequencing. TCR richness and clonality were greater in resected tumors than in tumor-adjacent uninvolved lung, and increases were seen in more dual-therapy-treated tumors. No significant correlation was found between TCR clonality and pathologic tumor regression, and only one major-pathologic-response sample was available for the clonality analysis. TCR richness in pretherapy blood showed a positive correlation with richness in tumors resected after neoadjuvant therapy (Spearman R of about 0.77).

With regard to this clone: Its binding antigen is unknown. No base-level quality is on record; no much larger clone is a single base apart.

Libraries were prepared through the immunoSEQ multiplex PCR assay. The study's own analysis went as follows. Richness and clonality were used to summarize the repertoires, and clones that significantly expanded or contracted between pre- and post-therapy samples were identified. The clones in this table, taken by TCRdb from immuneACCESS, are in-frame only. Not every clone is retained; where verified, under half of the shortfall comes from an unresolved V gene, and the cause of the rest is unknown. From that table come the V and J calls and clone size; the DNA was used to work out D and trimming. Present in this sample are about 38,000 clones, roughly 89% of which were seen just once. Together, the top ten hold 3% to 4% of the sample. Sample time point, as interpreted from the label and publication: pretherapy, before neoadjuvant immune checkpoint inhibitors. Samples were obtained from the phase 2 randomized NEOSTAR trial, in which neoadjuvant nivolumab or nivolumab plus ipilimumab followed by surgery was tested in operable NSCLC.

The TCR was taken from an adult with non-small cell lung cancer. The material was peripheral blood, obtained before neoadjuvant nivolumab, alone or with ipilimumab.

DNA sequence: TGTGCCAGCAGCGTAGTCCAGGCGAACACTGAAGCTTTCTTT. Its translation is CASSVVQANTEAFF. The V and J segments used are TRBV9 and TRBJ1-1; a confident D gene designation cannot be given. The V end loses 0 bases and the J end loses 1 base, and a stretch of 7 bases separates them. The CDR1 and CDR2 encoded by the germline V gene are SGDLS and YYNGEE. From the cysteine through the phenylalanine, the CDR3 covers 14 amino acids. The read is trimmed to its CDR3 DNA, 42 bases read in frame from base 1.